This T cell receptor (beta chain) was profiled in a study of CD8+CD57+ T cells in acquired aplastic anemia. Germline V lookup: CDR1 LNHNV, CDR2 YYDKDF (reference sequence). CDR3 length: 17 residues. V shed 3 bases, J shed 2 bases, and the junction held 12 bases outside the gene matches. CDR3 and TCR beta VDJ profiling relied on a genomic DNA template. A single record per CDR3 protein comes from TCRdb applying MiXCR to the reads. The sample has roughly 200,000 distinct CDR3 sequences; over 55% are singletons. Flow cytometry had shown expanded CD8+CD57+ cells in the patients chosen for sequencing. This clonotype was counted only a few times.

Sample: sorted CD4+, CD8+, or CD8+CD57+ T cells (not recorded which) from PBMCs. This chain uses TRBV15 with TRBJ2-5, with 7 bases identical to TRBD2. The receptor comes from a human donor with aplastic anemia. The CDR3 nucleotides are TGTGCCACCAGCAGCGGAAGCGGGACCCTCCGGCAAGAGACCCAGTACTTC. Translated: CATSSGSGTLRQETQYF. Filled out from reference TRBV15 and TRBJ2-5, the complete variable domain reads DAMVIQNPRYQVTQFGKPVTLSCSQTLNHNVMYWYQQKSSQAPKLLFHYYDKDFNNEADTPDNFQSRRPNTSFCFLDIRSPGLGDTAMYLCATSSGSGTLRQETQYFGPGTRLLVL.